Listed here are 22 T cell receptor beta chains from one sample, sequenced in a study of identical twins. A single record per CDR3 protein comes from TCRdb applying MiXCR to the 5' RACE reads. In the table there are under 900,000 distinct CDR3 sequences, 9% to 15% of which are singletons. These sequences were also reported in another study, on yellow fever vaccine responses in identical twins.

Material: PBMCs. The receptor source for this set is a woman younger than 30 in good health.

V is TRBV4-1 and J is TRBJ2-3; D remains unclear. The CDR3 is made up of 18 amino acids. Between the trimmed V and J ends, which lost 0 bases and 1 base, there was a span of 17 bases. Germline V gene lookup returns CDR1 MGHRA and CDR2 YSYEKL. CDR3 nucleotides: TGCGCCAGCAGCCAAGAGGGAACTGACCGTTTTCGCACAGATACGCAGTATTTT. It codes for CASSQEGTDRFRTDTQYF.

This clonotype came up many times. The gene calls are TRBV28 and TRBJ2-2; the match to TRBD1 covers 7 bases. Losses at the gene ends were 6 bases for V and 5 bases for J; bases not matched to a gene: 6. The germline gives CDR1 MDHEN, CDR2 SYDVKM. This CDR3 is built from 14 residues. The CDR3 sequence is CASSTGTETGELFF. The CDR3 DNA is TGTGCCAGCAGCACCGGGACAGAAACCGGGGAGCTGTTTTTT.

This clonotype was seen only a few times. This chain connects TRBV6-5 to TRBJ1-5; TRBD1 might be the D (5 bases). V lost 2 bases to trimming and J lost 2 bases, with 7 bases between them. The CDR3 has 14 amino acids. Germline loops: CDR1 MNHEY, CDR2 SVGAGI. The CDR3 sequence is CASSYGAGNQPQHF. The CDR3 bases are TGTGCCAGCAGTTACGGGGCAGGCAATCAGCCCCAGCATTTT.

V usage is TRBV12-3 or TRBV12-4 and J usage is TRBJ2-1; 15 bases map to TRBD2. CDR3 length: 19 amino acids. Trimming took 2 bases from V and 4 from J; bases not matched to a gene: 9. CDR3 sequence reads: CASSLRGLAGGEGYNEQFF. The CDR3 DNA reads TGTGCCAGCAGTTTACGTGGACTAGCGGGAGGGGAGGGGTACAATGAGCAGTTCTTC.

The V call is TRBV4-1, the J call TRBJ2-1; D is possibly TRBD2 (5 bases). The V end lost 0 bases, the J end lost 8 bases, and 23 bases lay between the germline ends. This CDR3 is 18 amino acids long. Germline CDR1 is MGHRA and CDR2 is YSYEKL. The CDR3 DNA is TGCGCCAGCAGCCAAGATCCTGTGAGGCCAACACCGGAGGATGAGCAGTTCTTC. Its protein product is CASSQDPVRPTPEDEQFF.

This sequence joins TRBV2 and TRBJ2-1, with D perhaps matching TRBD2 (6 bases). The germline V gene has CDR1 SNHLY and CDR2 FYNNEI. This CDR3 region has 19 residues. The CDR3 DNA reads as TGTACCCTCTGTTACCGATACCCGACCGGGAGAGGGGACTACAATGAGCAGTTCTTC. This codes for CTLCYRYPTGRGDYNEQFF.

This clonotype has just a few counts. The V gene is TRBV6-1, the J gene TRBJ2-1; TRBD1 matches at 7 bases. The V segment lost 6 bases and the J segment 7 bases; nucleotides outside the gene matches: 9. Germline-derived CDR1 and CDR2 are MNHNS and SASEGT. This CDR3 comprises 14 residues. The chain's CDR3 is CASSRDRVLNEQFF. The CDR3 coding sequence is TGTGCCAGCAGCCGAGACAGGGTCCTGAATGAGCAGTTCTTC.

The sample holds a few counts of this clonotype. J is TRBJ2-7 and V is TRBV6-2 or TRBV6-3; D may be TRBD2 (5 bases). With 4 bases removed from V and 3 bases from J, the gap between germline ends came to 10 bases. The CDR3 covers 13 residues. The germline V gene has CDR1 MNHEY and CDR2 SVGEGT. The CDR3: CASSSLAHYEQYF. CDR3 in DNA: TGTGCCAGCAGTTCCCTAGCCCACTACGAGCAGTACTTC.

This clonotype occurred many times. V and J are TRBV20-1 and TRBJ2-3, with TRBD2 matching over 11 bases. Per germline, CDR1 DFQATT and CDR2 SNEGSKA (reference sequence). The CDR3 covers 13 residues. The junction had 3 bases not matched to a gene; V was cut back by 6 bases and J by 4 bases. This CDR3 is CSAPGLAADTQYF. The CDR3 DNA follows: TGCAGTGCACCGGGACTAGCGGCAGATACGCAGTATTTT.

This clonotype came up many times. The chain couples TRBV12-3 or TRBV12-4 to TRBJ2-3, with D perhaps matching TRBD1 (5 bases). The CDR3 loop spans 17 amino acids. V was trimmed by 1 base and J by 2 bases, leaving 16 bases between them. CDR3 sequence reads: CASSLESQVGLTDTQYF. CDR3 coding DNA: TGTGCCAGCAGTTTAGAGTCACAGGTGGGGCTCACAGATACGCAGTATTTT.

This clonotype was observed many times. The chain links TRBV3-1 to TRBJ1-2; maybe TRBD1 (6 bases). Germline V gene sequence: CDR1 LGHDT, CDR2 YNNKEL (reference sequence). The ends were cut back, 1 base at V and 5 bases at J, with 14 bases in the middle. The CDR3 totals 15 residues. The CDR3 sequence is CASSQAGTSNYGYTF. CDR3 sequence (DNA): TGTGCCAGCAGCCAAGCCGGGACATCAAATTATGGCTACACCTTC.

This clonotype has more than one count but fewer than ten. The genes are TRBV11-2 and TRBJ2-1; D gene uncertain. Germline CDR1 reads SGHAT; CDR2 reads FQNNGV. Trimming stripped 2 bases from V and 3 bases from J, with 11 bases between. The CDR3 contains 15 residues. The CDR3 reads CASSLRWENYNEQFF. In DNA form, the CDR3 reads TGTGCCAGCAGCTTACGTTGGGAAAACTACAATGAGCAGTTCTTC.

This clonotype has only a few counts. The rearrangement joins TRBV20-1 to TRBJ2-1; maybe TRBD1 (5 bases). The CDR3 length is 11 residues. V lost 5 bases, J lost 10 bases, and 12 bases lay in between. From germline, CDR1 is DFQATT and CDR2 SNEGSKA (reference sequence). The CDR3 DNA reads TGCAGTGCTGACAGACATTTGGAGCAGTTCTTC. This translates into CSADRHLEQFF.

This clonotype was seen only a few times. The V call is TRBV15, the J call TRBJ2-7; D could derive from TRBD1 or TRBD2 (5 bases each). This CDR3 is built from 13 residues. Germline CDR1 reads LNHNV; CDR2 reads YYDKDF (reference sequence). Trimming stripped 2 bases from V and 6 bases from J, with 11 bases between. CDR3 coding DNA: TGTGCCACCAGCAGAATCCTGGGGGTCGAGCAGTACTTC. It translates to CATSRILGVEQYF.

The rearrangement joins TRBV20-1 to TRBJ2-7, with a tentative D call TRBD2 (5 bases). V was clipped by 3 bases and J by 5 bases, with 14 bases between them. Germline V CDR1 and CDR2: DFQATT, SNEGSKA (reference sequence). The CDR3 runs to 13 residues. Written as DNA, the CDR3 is TGCAGTGCTAGTCGGCGCCCACTAGACGAGCAGTACTTC. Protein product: CSASRRPLDEQYF.

CDR3 DNA: TGTGCCAGCAGCGGCGCAAAACTAGCGGGAAACACAGATACGCAGTATTTT. Protein product: CASSGAKLAGNTDTQYF. The rearrangement uses TRBV5-6 and TRBJ2-3; TRBD2 matches 10 bases. V shed 4 bases, J shed 2 bases, and the junction held 10 bases outside the gene matches. In germline, CDR1 is SGHDT, CDR2 YYEEEE. This CDR3 spans 17 amino acids.

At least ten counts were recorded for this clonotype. The CDR3 sequence: CASSFMGFRTDTQYF. DNA for the CDR3: TGTGCCAGCAGTTTTATGGGATTCCGCACAGATACGCAGTATTTT. This chain joins TRBV12-3 or TRBV12-4 and TRBJ2-3; no clear D gene. V dropped 3 bases and J dropped 1 base, with 11 bases sitting between them. The CDR3 length is 15 residues.

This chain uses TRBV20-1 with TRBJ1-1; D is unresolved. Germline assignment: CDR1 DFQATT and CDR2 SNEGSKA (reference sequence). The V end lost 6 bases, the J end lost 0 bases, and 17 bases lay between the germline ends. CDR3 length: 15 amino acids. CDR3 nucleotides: TGCAGTGCCGTAGAAGCGGGGAAGATGAACACTGAAGCTTTCTTT. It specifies CSAVEAGKMNTEAFF.

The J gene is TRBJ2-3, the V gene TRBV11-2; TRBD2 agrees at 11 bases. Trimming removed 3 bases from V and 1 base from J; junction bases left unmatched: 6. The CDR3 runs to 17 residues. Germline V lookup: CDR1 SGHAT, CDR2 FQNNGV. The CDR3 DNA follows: TGTGCCAGCAGCTTCTATAGCGGGAGGGCCGGCACAGATACGCAGTATTTT. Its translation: CASSFYSGRAGTDTQYF.

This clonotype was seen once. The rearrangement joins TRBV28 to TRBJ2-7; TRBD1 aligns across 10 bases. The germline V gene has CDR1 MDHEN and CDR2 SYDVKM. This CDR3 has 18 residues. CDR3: CTCSLVVGSGTGVSEQYF. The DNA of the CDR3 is TGTACCTGCAGTTTAGTAGTGGGATCCGGGACAGGGGTCTCCGAGCAGTACTTC.

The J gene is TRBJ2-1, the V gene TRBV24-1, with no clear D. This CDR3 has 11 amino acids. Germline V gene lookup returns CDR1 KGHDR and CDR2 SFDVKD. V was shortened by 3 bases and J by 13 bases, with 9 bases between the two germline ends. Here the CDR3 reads CATSDLQVQFF. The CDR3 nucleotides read TGTGCCACCAGTGATCTTCAAGTTCAGTTCTTC.

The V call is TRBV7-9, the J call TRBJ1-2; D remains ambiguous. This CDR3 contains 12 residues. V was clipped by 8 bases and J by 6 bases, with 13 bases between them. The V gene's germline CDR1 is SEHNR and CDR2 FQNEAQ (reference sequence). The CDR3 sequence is CASRERLDGYTF. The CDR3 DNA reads TGTGCCAGCCGGGAACGGCTCGATGGCTACACCTTC.